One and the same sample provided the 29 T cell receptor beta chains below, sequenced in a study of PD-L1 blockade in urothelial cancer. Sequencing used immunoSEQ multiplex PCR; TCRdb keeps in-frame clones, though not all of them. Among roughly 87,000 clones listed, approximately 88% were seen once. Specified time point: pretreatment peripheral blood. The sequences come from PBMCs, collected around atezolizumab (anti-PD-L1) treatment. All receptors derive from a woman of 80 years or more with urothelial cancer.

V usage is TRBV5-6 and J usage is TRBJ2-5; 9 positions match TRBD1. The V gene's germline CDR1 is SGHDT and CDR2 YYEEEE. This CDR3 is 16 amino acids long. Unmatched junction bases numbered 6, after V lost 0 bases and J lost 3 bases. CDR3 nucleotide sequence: TGTGCCAGCAGCTTGGCCGGGACAGGGAAAGAAGAGACCCAGTACTTC. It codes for CASSLAGTGKEETQYF.

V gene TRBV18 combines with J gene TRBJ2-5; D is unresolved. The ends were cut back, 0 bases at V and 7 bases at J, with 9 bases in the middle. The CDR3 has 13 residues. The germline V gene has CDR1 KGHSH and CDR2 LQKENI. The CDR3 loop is CASSPPSVPTQYF. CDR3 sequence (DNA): TGTGCCAGCTCACCACCGAGTGTCCCGACCCAGTACTTC.

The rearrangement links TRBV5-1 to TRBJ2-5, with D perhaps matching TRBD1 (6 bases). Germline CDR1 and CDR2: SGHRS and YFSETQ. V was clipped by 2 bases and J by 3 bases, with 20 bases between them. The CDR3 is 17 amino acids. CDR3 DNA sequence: TGCGCCAGCAGCTTCCCGCGGTTTACGGGGACAAAAGAGACCCAGTACTTC. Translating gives CASSFPRFTGTKETQYF.

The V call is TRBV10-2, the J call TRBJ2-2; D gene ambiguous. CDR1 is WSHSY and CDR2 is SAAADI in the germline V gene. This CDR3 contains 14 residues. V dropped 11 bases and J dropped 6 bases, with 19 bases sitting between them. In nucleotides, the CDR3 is TGCGCCGTCCAAGAAAAAGCCCTTGCCGGGGAGCTGTTTTTT. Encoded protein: CAVQEKALAGELFF.

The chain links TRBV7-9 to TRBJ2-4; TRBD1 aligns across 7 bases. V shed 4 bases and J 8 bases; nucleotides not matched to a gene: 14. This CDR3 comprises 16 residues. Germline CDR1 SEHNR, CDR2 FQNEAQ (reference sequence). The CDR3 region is CASSSYGQVRGDIQYF. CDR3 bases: TGTGCCAGCAGCTCGTACGGACAGGTCCGAGGGGACATTCAGTACTTC.

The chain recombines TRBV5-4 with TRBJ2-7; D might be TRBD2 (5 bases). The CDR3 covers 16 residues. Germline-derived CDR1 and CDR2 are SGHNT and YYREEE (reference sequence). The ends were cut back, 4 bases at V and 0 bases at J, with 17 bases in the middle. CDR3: CASSEGLLESSYEQYF. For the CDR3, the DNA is TGTGCCAGCAGCGAGGGTCTCTTAGAGAGCTCCTACGAGCAGTACTTC.

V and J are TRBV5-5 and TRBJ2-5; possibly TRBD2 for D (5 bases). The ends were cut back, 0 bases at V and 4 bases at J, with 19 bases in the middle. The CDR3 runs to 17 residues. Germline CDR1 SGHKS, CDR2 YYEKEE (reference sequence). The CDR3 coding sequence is TGTGCCAGCAGCTTGGGACTACCACAACAGAGGGCAGAGACCCAGTACTTC. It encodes CASSLGLPQQRAETQYF.

CDR3 amino acids: CASTHTDTQYF. The CDR3 nucleotides are TGTGCCAGCACCCACACAGATACGCAGTATTTT. The genes are TRBV7-2 and TRBJ2-3; D is undetermined. In germline, CDR1 is SGHTA, CDR2 FQGNSA. Trimming stripped 7 bases from V and 2 bases from J, with 4 bases between. This CDR3 is built from 11 residues.

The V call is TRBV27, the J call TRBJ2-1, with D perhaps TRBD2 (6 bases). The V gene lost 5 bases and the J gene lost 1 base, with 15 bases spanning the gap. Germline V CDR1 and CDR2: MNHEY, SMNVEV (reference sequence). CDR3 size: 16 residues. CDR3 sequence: CASSPFPGVSYNEQFF. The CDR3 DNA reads TGTGCCAGCAGTCCCTTTCCGGGGGTATCCTACAATGAGCAGTTCTTC.

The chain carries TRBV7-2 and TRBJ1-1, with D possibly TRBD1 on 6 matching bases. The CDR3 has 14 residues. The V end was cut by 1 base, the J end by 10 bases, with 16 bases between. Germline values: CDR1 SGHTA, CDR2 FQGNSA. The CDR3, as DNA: TGTGCCAGCAGCTTAGATACAGGGCCCTTTGGAGCTTTCTTT. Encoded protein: CASSLDTGPFGAFF.

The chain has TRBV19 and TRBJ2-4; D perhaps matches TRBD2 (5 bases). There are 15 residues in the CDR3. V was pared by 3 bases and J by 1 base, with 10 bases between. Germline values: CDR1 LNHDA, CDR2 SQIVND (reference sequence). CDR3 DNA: TGTGCCAGTAGTATTTACCCGGGGGCCAAAAACATTCAGTACTTC. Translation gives CASSIYPGAKNIQYF. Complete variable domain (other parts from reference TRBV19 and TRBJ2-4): DGGITQSPKYLFRKEGQNVTLSCEQNLNHDAMYWYRQDPGQGLRLIYYSQIVNDFQKGDIAEGYSVSREKKESFPLTVTSAQKNPTAFYLCASSIYPGAKNIQYFGAGTRLSVL.

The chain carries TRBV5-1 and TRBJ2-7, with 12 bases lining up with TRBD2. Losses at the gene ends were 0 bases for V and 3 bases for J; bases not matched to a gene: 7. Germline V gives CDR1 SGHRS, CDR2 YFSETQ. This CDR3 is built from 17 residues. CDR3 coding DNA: TGCGCCAGCAGCTTGGCCGGGCTAGCGGGAGGGGGCTACGAGCAGTACTTC. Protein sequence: CASSLAGLAGGGYEQYF.

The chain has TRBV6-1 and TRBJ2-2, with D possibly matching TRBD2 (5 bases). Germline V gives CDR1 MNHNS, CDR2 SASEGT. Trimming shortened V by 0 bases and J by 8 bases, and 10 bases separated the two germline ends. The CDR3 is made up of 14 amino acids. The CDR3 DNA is TGTGCCAGCAGTGAAGCAGGCGGGTCAGGGGAGCTGTTTTTT. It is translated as CASSEAGGSGELFF.

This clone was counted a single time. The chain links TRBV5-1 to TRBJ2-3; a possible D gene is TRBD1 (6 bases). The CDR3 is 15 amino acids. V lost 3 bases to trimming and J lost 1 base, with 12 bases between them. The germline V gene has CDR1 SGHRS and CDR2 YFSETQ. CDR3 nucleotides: TGCGCCAGCAGCTCAACAGGGCGGGGCACAGATACGCAGTATTTT. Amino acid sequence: CASSSTGRGTDTQYF.

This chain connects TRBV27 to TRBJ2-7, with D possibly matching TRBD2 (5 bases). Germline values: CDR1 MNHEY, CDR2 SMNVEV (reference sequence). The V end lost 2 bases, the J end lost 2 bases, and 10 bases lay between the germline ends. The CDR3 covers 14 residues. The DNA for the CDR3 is TGTGCCAGCAGTTTAGTCCCGGGGACCTACGAGCAGTACTTC. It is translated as CASSLVPGTYEQYF.

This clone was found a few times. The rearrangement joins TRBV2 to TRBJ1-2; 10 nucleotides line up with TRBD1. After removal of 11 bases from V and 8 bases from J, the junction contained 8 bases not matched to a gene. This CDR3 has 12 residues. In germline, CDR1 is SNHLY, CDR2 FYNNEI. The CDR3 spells CAGTGESSGYTF. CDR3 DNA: TGTGCCGGGACAGGGGAGTCGAGCGGCTACACCTTC.

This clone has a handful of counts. This chain's CDR3 is CAIRNPGLAGDEQFF. CDR3 in DNA: TGTGCCATCAGAAATCCGGGACTAGCGGGAGATGAGCAGTTCTTC. The chain recombines TRBV10-3 with TRBJ2-1, with 14 bases identical to TRBD2. The CDR3 totals 15 residues. CDR1 ENHRY and CDR2 SYGVKD come from the germline V gene. The junction had 6 bases not matched to a gene; V was cut back by 6 bases and J by 8 bases.

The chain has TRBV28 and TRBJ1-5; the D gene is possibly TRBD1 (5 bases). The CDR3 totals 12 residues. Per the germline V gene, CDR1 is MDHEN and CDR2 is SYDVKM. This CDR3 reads CAGGGRDQPQHF. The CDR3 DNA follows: TGTGCGGGGGGGGGAAGGGATCAGCCCCAGCATTTT.

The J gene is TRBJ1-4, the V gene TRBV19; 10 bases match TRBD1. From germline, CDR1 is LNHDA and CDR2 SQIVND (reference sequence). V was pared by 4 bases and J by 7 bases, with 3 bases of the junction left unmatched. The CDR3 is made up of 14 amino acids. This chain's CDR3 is CASSNRTGGEKLFF. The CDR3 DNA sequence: TGTGCCAGTAGTAATCGGACAGGGGGTGAAAAACTGTTTTTT.

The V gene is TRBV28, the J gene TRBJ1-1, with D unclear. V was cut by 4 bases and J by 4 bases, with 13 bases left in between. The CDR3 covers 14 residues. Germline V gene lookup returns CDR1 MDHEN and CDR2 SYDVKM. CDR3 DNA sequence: TGTGCCAGCAGTTACCCCCTCAGAGGCACTGAAGCTTTCTTT. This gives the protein CASSYPLRGTEAFF. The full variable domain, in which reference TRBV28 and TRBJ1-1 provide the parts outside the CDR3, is DVKVTQSSRYLVKRTGEKVFLECVQDMDHENMFWYRQDPGLGLRLIYFSYDVKMKEKGDIPEGYSVSREKKERFSLILESASTNQTSMYLCASSYPLRGTEAFFGQGTRLTVV.

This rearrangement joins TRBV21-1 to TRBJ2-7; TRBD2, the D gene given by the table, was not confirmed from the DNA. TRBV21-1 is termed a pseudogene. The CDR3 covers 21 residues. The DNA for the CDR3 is TGTGCCAGCAGCAAACACGGCCTAGCGGGACCTTACCTGATCTCATCCTACGAGCAGTACTTC. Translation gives CASSKHGLAGPYLISSYEQYF.

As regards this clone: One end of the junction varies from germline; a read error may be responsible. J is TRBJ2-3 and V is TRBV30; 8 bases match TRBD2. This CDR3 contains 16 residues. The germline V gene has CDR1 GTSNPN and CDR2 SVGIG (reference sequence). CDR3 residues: CAGRGFPGGPTDTQYF. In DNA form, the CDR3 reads TGTGCCGGGAGGGGGTTTCCGGGAGGGCCAACAGATACGCAGTATTTT.

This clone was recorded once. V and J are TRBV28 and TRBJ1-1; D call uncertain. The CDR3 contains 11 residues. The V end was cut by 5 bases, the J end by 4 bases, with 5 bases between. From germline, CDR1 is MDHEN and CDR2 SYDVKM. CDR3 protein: CASSLGTEAFF. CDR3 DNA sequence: TGTGCCAGCAGTCTAGGCACTGAAGCTTTCTTT. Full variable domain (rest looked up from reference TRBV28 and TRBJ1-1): DVKVTQSSRYLVKRTGEKVFLECVQDMDHENMFWYRQDPGLGLRLIYFSYDVKMKEKGDIPEGYSVSREKKERFSLILESASTNQTSMYLCASSLGTEAFFGQGTRLTVV.

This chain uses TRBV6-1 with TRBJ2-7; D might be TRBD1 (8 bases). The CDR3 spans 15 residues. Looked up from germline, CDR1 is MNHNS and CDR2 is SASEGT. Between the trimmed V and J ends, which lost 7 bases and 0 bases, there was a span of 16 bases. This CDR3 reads CASTLGGTGSYEQYF. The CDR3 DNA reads TGTGCCAGCACCCTGGGGGGGACAGGCTCCTACGAGCAGTACTTC.

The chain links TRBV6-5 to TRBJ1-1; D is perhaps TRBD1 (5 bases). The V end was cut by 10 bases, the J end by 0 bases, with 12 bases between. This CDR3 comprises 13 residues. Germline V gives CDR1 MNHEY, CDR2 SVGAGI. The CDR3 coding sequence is TGTGCCACGGTGGGGGGGGTGAACACTGAAGCTTTCTTT. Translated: CATVGGVNTEAFF.

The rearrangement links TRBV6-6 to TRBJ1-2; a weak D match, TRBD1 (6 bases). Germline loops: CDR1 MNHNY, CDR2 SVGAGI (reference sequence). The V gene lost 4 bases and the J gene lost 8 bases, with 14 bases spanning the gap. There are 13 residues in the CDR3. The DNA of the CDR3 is TGTGCCAGCAGTTTCACAGGGACGGGAGGCTACACCTTC. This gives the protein CASSFTGTGGYTF.

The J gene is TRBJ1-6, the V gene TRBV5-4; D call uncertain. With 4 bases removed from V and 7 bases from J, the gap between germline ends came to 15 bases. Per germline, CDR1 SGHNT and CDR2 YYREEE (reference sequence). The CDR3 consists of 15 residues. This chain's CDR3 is CASSTQGSFNSPLHF. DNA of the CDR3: TGTGCCAGCAGCACCCAAGGGAGCTTCAATTCACCCCTCCACTTT.

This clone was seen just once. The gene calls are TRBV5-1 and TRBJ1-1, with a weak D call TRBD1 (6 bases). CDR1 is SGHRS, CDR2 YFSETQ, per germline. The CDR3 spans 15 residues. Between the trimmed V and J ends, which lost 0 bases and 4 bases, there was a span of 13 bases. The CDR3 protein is CASSLGTGRSTEAFF. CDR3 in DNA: TGCGCCAGCAGCTTGGGTACAGGGCGAAGCACTGAAGCTTTCTTT.

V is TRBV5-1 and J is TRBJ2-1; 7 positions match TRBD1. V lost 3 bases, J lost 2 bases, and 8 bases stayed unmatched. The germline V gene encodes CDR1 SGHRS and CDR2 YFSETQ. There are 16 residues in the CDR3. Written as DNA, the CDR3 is TGCGCCAGCAGCTCCTTGCCGGACAGGACCTACAATGAGCAGTTCTTC. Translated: CASSSLPDRTYNEQFF.